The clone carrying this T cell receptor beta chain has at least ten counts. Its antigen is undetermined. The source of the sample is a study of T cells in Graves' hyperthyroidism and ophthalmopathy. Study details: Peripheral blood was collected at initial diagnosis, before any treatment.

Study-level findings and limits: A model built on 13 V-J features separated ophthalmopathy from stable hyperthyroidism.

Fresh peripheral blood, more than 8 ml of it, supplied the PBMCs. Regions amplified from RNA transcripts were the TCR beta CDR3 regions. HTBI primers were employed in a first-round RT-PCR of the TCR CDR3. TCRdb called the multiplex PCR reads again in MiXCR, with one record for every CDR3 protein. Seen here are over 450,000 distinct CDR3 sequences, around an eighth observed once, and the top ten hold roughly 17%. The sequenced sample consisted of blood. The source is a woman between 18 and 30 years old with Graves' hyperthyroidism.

CDR3 region: CATSDLTAQETQYF. CDR3 DNA: TGTGCCACCAGTGATTTAACAGCCCAAGAGACCCAGTACTTC. The chain couples TRBV24-1 to TRBJ2-5; D gene uncertain. Germline CDR1 KGHDR, CDR2 SFDVKD. This CDR3 spans 14 amino acids. Trimming removed 1 base from V and 1 base from J, with 6 bases in between.